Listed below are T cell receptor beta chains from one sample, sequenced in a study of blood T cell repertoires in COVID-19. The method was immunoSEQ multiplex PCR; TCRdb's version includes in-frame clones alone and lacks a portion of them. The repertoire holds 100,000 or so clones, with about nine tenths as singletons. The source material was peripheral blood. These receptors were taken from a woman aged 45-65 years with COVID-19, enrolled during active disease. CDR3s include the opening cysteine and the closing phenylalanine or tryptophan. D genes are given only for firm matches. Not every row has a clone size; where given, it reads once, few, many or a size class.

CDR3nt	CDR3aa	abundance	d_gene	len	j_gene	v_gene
TGTGCCAGCAGTTTGGGGAGACAGGGGTCCTACGAGCAGTACTTC	CASSLGRQGSYEQYF	NA	TRBD1	15	TRBJ2-7	TRBV28
TGTGCCATCAGTGACGGAGGACAGGGAGTAAGGGAAAAACTGTTTTTT	CAISDGGQGVREKLFF	few	TRBD1	16	TRBJ1-4	TRBV10-3
TGTGCCAGCAGTTACCAGGGGTTCAGCGGGGAGCTGTTTTTT	CASSYQGFSGELFF	few	NA	14	TRBJ2-2	TRBV6-5
TGTGCCAGTAGGGACAGGCCGTCGGACGAGCAGTACTTC	CASRDRPSDEQYF	NA	TRBD1	13	TRBJ2-7	TRBV19
TGTGCCAGCAGTCTCACCCAGGGTACCGGGGAGCTGTTTTTT	CASSLTQGTGELFF	NA	NA	14	TRBJ2-2	TRBV6-5
TGTGCCAGCAGCTCGGACAGGTTCTCCTACGAGCAGTACTTC	CASSSDRFSYEQYF	NA	TRBD1	14	TRBJ2-7	TRBV5-8
TGTGCCAGCAGCGCCCTATTACAGGGGGAGGGTGGCTACACCTTC	CASSALLQGEGGYTF	NA	TRBD1	15	TRBJ1-2	TRBV9
TGTGCCAGCAGTCAAACAGGACCCCAGCCCCAGCATTTT	CASSQTGPQPQHF	NA	NA	13	TRBJ1-5	TRBV12-3/TRBV12-4
TGTGCCAGCTTGTTGATGCCCAACCGAGACAATGAGCAGTTCTTC	CASLLMPNRDNEQFF	NA	NA	15	TRBJ2-1	TRBV2
TGTGCCAGCAGGACCCCCCCCGGGGGAGGGGACTATGGCTACACCTTC	CASRTPPGGGDYGYTF	NA	NA	16	TRBJ1-2	TRBV28
TGCGCCAGCAGCCAAGTCTTAGGACGGGGTGAAAAACTGTTTTTT	CASSQVLGRGEKLFF	NA	NA	15	TRBJ1-4	TRBV4-1
TGTGCCAGCAGCCTAGGGACTAGCACAGATACGCAGTATTTT	CASSLGTSTDTQYF	NA	NA	14	TRBJ2-3	TRBV3-1/TRBV3-2
TGTGCCAGCAGTGGGTCAGGGGGAGAGACCCAGTACTTC	CASSGSGGETQYF	NA	TRBD1	13	TRBJ2-5	TRBV2
TGTGCCAGCAGCCAACACGGGGTTTCCTACGAGCAGTACTTC	CASSQHGVSYEQYF	NA	NA	14	TRBJ2-7	TRBV3-1/TRBV3-2
TGCGCCAGCAGCATCGGACAGGGCGGCCACTATGGCTACACCTTC	CASSIGQGGHYGYTF	NA	TRBD1	15	TRBJ1-2	TRBV5-1
TGTGCCATCAGGGCTGGGGGGAGCGGAGGCGAGCAGTACTTC	CAIRAGGSGGEQYF	NA	NA	14	TRBJ2-7	TRBV10-3
TGTGCCAGTAGCCCGCGGGGGGCATACACAGATACGCAGTATTTT	CASSPRGAYTDTQYF	NA	TRBD2	15	TRBJ2-3	TRBV19
TGTGCCAGCAGCCTAGCGGGGGGGGCGGACATTCAGTACTTC	CASSLAGGADIQYF	NA	TRBD2	14	TRBJ2-4	TRBV7-2
TGTGCCAGCAGTTCCGGGACAGGGGGAACGTACAATGAGCAGTTCTTC	CASSSGTGGTYNEQFF	NA	TRBD1	16	TRBJ2-1	TRBV27
TGCGCCAGCAGCCAACACAGGGAAGAGACCCAGTACTTC	CASSQHREETQYF	NA	NA	13	TRBJ2-5	TRBV4-3
TGTGCCAGCAGCTCCAGACAGGGCCGGGAGACCCAGTACTTC	CASSSRQGRETQYF	NA	TRBD1	14	TRBJ2-5	TRBV11-3
TGTGCCAGCAGCGCGGGACTAGCGGGGGGGAACACCGGGGAGCTGTTTTTT	CASSAGLAGGNTGELFF	NA	TRBD2	17	TRBJ2-2	TRBV9
TGTGCCAGCAGCTTGTACGGGTTTTTGAACACTGAAGCTTTCTTT	CASSLYGFLNTEAFF	NA	NA	15	TRBJ1-1	TRBV5-4
TGTGCCAGCAGCTTTCTTAGTGACACAGATACGCAGTATTTT	CASSFLSDTDTQYF	NA	NA	14	TRBJ2-3	TRBV5-5
TGTGCCAGCAGCTCGGGACTAGCGGGGGACTTTCGGCAGTTCTTC	CASSSGLAGDFRQFF	NA	TRBD2	15	TRBJ2-1	TRBV7-3
TGTGCCAGCAGCTCCCACGGGGGTGCCGGGGAGCTGTTTTTT	CASSSHGGAGELFF	NA	NA	14	TRBJ2-2	TRBV3-1/TRBV3-2
TGTGCCAGTAGGTACGGACAGTTGAACACTGAAGCTTTCTTT	CASRYGQLNTEAFF	NA	NA	14	TRBJ1-1	TRBV19
TGCAGCGTTGAGGGCCAGCAGAACACTGAAGCTTTCTTT	CSVEGQQNTEAFF	NA	NA	13	TRBJ1-1	TRBV29-1
TGTGCCAGCAGCTTACAGGGAATGAACACTGAAGCTTTCTTT	CASSLQGMNTEAFF	NA	NA	14	TRBJ1-1	TRBV11-1
TGTGCCAGCAGCTTATACTCCTCTGGGGGAGGCGAAAAACTGTTTTTT	CASSLYSSGGGEKLFF	NA	NA	16	TRBJ1-4	TRBV7-2